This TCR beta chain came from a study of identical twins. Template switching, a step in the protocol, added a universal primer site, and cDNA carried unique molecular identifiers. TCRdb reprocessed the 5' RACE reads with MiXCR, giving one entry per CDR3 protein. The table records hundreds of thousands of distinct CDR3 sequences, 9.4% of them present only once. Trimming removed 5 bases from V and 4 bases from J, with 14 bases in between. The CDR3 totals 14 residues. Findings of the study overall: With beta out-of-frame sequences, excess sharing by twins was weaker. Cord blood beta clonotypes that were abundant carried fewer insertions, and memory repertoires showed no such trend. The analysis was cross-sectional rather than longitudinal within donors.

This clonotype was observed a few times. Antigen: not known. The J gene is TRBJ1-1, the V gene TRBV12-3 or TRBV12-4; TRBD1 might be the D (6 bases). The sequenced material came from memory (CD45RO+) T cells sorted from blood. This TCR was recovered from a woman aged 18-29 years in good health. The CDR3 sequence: CASSPNRVGTEAFF. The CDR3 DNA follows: TGTGCCAGCAGTCCAAACAGGGTAGGCACTGAAGCTTTCTTT.